Listed below are T cell receptor beta chains from one sample, sequenced in a study of T cells in localized non-small cell lung cancer. Generated by immunoSEQ multiplex PCR, the TCRdb table keeps only in-frame clones and is missing some. The data show tens of thousands of clones, roughly 89% seen once. The sequencing here drew on peripheral blood, taken before any cancer treatment. Source of these receptors: a man aged 35 to 70 with stage I squamous cell lung carcinoma. Each CDR3 is given without its conserved first and last residue. The D gene is left open where the match is weak. The size field is filled for only some rows; it gives once, few, many or a size class.

D: NA; V: TRBV6-5; J: TRBJ2-7; size: NA; CDR3: ASSFWDEQY
D: TRBD1; V: TRBV7-2; J: TRBJ1-1; size: NA; CDR3: ASSFSTGANTEAF
D: NA; V: TRBV15; J: TRBJ2-3; size: NA; CDR3: ATRDTTNTQY
D: TRBD2; V: TRBV5-1; J: TRBJ2-1; size: NA; CDR3: ASSSTSGGPPYNEQF
D: TRBD1; V: TRBV9; J: TRBJ1-5; size: few; CDR3: ASSPDGQGNQPQH
D: TRBD2; V: TRBV7-6; J: TRBJ2-5; size: NA; CDR3: ASSLGLAGGQETQY
D: NA; V: TRBV5-1; J: TRBJ2-6; size: NA; CDR3: ASSLGGPGANVLT
D: TRBD1; V: TRBV7-2; J: TRBJ1-6; size: NA; CDR3: ASSGQGRSSYNSPLH
D: TRBD1; V: TRBV28; J: TRBJ1-2; size: few; CDR3: ASSSNPGTGSHYGYT
D: TRBD1; V: TRBV19; J: TRBJ2-5; size: NA; CDR3: ASSPTGTGQTSQY
D: NA; V: TRBV7-2; J: TRBJ2-3; size: NA; CDR3: ASTFDWSTDTQY
D: TRBD1; V: TRBV19; J: TRBJ2-1; size: NA; CDR3: ASRTGAYNEQF
D: NA; V: TRBV4-1; J: TRBJ1-1; size: NA; CDR3: ASSQAGTINTEAF
D: NA; V: TRBV2; J: TRBJ1-4; size: NA; CDR3: ASREGQGSEKLF
D: NA; V: TRBV30; J: TRBJ2-4; size: NA; CDR3: AWSVGRLAKNIQY
D: TRBD1; V: TRBV19; J: TRBJ1-5; size: once; CDR3: ASSIFPRQGVGNQPQH